This is a list of T cell receptor beta chains from one sample in a study of blood T cell repertoires in COVID-19. Sequencing was performed with immunoSEQ multiplex PCR; in TCRdb, only in-frame clones are kept and a portion is missing. The repertoire consists of some 390,000 clones, with about 91% occurring once and the leading ten covering roughly 1.4%. The sequenced material came from peripheral blood. Source of these receptors: a woman in her forties with COVID-19, enrolled during active disease. Both conserved end residues are part of each CDR3. D genes are given only for firm matches. Clone sizes are given selectively: once, few, many, or a class where the clone is expanded.

j_gene | abundance | d_gene | v_gene | CDR3aa | CDR3nt
TRBJ1-3 | few | NA | TRBV28 | CASTLGGWASGNTIYF | TGTGCCAGCACCCTCGGGGGGTGGGCCTCTGGAAACACCATATATTTT
TRBJ1-6 | NA | TRBD1 | TRBV7-9 | CASSWGQGRTSSYNSPLHF | TGTGCCAGCAGCTGGGGACAGGGGCGTACTAGCTCCTATAATTCACCCCTCCACTTT
TRBJ2-7 | NA | TRBD1 | TRBV10-3 | CAIRPDRGTGGYEQYF | TGTGCCATCAGGCCGGACAGGGGTACCGGTGGGTACGAGCAGTACTTC
TRBJ2-7 | NA | NA | TRBV4-3 | CASSQIGGDSSYEQYF | TGCGCCAGCAGCCAAATCGGAGGGGATAGCTCCTACGAGCAGTACTTC
TRBJ1-1 | NA | NA | TRBV28 | CASSLWQGTEAFF | TGTGCCAGCAGTTTATGGCAGGGCACTGAAGCTTTCTTT
TRBJ1-6 | NA | TRBD1 | TRBV2 | CASRQGNSSPLHF | TGTGCCAGCAGACAGGGGAATAGTTCACCCCTCCACTTT
TRBJ2-5 | once | TRBD2 | TRBV28 | CASIPSGRGETQYF | TGTGCCAGCATCCCCTCTGGGAGGGGAGAGACCCAGTACTTC
TRBJ1-1 | once | TRBD1 | TRBV18 | CASLRGLATEAFF | TGTGCCAGCCTAAGGGGGCTGGCCACTGAAGCTTTCTTT
TRBJ1-4 | NA | NA | TRBV27 | CASARTTNEKLFF | TGTGCCAGCGCCAGAACAACTAATGAAAAACTGTTTTTT
TRBJ2-1 | NA | TRBD1 | TRBV5-1 | CASSLGTGVTRYNEQFF | TGCGCCAGCAGCTTGGGGACAGGGGTAACCCGATACAATGAGCAGTTCTTC
TRBJ1-3 | NA | TRBD1 | TRBV28 | CASSLLTGSGNTIYF | TGTGCCAGCAGTTTACTGACAGGGTCTGGAAACACCATATATTTT
TRBJ1-3 | NA | NA | TRBV3-1/TRBV3-2 | CASSQVLGAGNTIYF | TGTGCCAGCAGCCAAGTACTGGGGGCGGGAAACACCATATATTTT
TRBJ2-5 | NA | TRBD1 | TRBV10-2 | CAAAPRQGETQYF | TGCGCCGCCGCCCCAAGACAGGGGGAGACCCAGTACTTC
TRBJ2-1 | NA | TRBD2 | TRBV5-4 | CASSSGLAGPNEQFF | TGTGCCAGCAGCTCTGGACTAGCGGGCCCAAATGAGCAGTTCTTC
TRBJ2-7 | NA | NA | TRBV29-1 | CSVPGGGQDEQYF | TGCAGCGTCCCCGGGGGAGGTCAGGACGAGCAGTACTTC
TRBJ1-1 | NA | NA | TRBV20-1 | CSASLGATEAFF | TGCAGTGCTAGTCTGGGGGCCACTGAAGCTTTCTTT
TRBJ2-7 | few | TRBD1 | TRBV18 | CASSPGQSSYEQYF | TGTGCCAGCTCACCGGGACAGAGCTCCTACGAGCAGTACTTC
TRBJ1-1 | once | NA | TRBV7-9 | CASSSGWEGTEAFF | TGTGCCAGCAGCTCCGGATGGGAGGGCACTGAAGCTTTCTTT
TRBJ1-2 | NA | TRBD1 | TRBV28 | CASSWVTGEVYGYTF | TGTGCCAGCAGTTGGGTGACAGGGGAGGTCTATGGCTACACCTTC
TRBJ2-1 | NA | NA | TRBV6-2/TRBV6-3 | CASSPDSYNEQFF | TGTGCCAGCAGCCCGGACAGTTACAATGAGCAGTTCTTC
TRBJ1-1 | NA | NA | TRBV27 | CASSSQIMVTEAFF | TGTGCCAGCAGTTCCCAGATAATGGTCACTGAAGCTTTCTTT
TRBJ1-1 | few | NA | TRBV18 | CASSPYLRGVTEAFF | TGTGCCAGCTCACCGTACCTCCGGGGTGTCACTGAAGCTTTCTTT
TRBJ2-1 | NA | TRBD2 | TRBV7-9 | CASSLELAVRSYNEQFF | TGTGCCAGCAGCCTAGAACTAGCGGTTCGCTCCTACAATGAGCAGTTCTTC
TRBJ2-2 | NA | TRBD1 | TRBV3-1/TRBV3-2 | CASSQTGTGLGELFF | TGTGCCAGCAGCCAAACCGGGACAGGGCTCGGGGAGCTGTTTTTT
TRBJ2-7 | NA | TRBD1 | TRBV28 | CASSLSGTGDNEQYF | TGTGCCAGCAGTTTATCCGGGACAGGGGACAACGAGCAGTACTTC
TRBJ2-7 | NA | NA | TRBV4-3 | CASSSRLGPYEQYF | TGCGCCAGCAGCTCCAGACTAGGACCATACGAGCAGTACTTC
TRBJ2-1 | once | TRBD1 | TRBV5-8 | CASSLAGQLNYNEQFF | TGTGCCAGCAGCTTGGCGGGACAGCTAAATTACAATGAGCAGTTCTTC
TRBJ1-1 | NA | TRBD1 | TRBV20-1 | CARDRNTEAFF | TGCGCCCGGGACAGGAACACTGAAGCTTTCTTT
TRBJ2-7 | NA | TRBD1 | TRBV27 | CASSHRDSGYEQYF | TGTGCCAGCAGTCATAGGGACAGTGGGTACGAGCAGTACTTC
TRBJ1-3 | NA | TRBD1 | TRBV29-1 | CSVEPDRGGNTIYF | TGCAGCGTTGAACCAGACAGGGGAGGAAACACCATATATTTT
TRBJ1-2 | NA | NA | TRBV28 | CASSLGGEYGYTF | TGTGCCAGCAGTTTAGGAGGGGAATATGGCTACACCTTC
TRBJ1-5 | NA | NA | TRBV9 | CASSVAGGINQPQHF | TGTGCCAGCAGCGTAGCGGGGGGCATAAATCAGCCCCAGCATTTT
TRBJ1-3 | NA | NA | TRBV20-1 | CSCHSGNTIYF | TGCAGTTGTCACTCTGGAAACACCATATATTTT
TRBJ1-4 | once | NA | TRBV12-5 | CASGLRGGRANEKLFF | TGTGCTAGTGGTTTGCGAGGGGGAAGGGCTAATGAAAAACTGTTTTTT
TRBJ1-2 | few | NA | TRBV9 | CASSVGVLGVGYTF | TGTGCCAGCAGCGTAGGGGTTTTGGGAGTGGGCTACACCTTC
TRBJ2-1 | NA | NA | TRBV2 | CASSEGTVYNEQFF | TGTGCCAGCAGTGAGGGGACTGTCTACAATGAGCAGTTCTTC
TRBJ2-7 | NA | TRBD2 | TRBV7-9 | CASSRAVASGSNEQYF | TGTGCCAGCAGCCGCGCCGTGGCTAGCGGGAGTAACGAGCAGTACTTC
TRBJ1-5 | few | NA | TRBV6-5 | CASSQSRGNQPQHF | TGTGCCAGCAGTCAGTCCAGGGGCAATCAGCCCCAGCATTTT
TRBJ2-3 | NA | TRBD2 | TRBV10-1 | CASSLTSGPYTDTQYF | TGCGCCAGCAGTCTCACTAGCGGACCTTACACAGATACGCAGTATTTT
TRBJ1-3 | NA | NA | TRBV5-1 | CASSSGTAGNTIYF | TGCGCCAGCAGCAGCGGGACGGCTGGAAACACCATATATTTT
TRBJ2-5 | once | TRBD2 | TRBV7-8 | CASSLVAGVAETQYF | TGTGCCAGCAGCTTAGTTGCGGGAGTAGCAGAGACCCAGTACTTC
TRBJ2-7 | NA | NA | TRBV5-4 | CASSLASRDLGEQYF | TGTGCCAGCAGCTTGGCCTCCCGAGACCTCGGGGAGCAGTACTTC
TRBJ2-1 | NA | NA | TRBV4-1 | CASSQAGVAYNEQFF | TGCGCCAGCAGCCAAGCGGGGGTCGCCTACAATGAGCAGTTCTTC
TRBJ1-1 | NA | TRBD1 | TRBV27 | CASSLDQGDTEAFF | TGTGCCAGCAGTTTGGACCAGGGGGACACTGAAGCTTTCTTT
TRBJ2-3 | NA | TRBD2 | TRBV5-1 | CASSLLPTSGGAGDTQYF | TGCGCCAGCAGCCTTCTGCCGACTAGCGGGGGGGCAGGTGATACGCAGTATTTT